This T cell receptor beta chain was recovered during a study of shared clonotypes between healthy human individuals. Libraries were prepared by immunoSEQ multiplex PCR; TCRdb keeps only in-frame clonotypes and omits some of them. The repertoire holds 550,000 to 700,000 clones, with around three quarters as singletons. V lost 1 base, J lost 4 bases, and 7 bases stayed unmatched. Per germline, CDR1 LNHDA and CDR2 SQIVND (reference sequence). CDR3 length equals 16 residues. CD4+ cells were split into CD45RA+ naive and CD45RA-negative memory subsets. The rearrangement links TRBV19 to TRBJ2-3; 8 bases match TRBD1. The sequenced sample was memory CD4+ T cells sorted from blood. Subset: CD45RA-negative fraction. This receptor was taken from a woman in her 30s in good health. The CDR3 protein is CASSIGTGTGADTQYF. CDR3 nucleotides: TGTGCCAGTAGTATAGGGACCGGGACAGGCGCAGATACGCAGTATTTT.